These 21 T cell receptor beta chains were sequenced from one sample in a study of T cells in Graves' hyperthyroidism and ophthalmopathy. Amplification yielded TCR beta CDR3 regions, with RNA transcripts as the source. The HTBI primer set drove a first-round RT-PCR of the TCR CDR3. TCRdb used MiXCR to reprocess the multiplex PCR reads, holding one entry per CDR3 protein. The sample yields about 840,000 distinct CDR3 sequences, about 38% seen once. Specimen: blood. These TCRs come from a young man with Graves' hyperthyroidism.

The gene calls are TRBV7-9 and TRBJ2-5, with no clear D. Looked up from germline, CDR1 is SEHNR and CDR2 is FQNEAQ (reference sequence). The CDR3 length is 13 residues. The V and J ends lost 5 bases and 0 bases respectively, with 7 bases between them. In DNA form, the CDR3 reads TGTGCCAGCAGCCAATACTACCAAGAGACCCAGTACTTC. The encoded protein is CASSQYYQETQYF.

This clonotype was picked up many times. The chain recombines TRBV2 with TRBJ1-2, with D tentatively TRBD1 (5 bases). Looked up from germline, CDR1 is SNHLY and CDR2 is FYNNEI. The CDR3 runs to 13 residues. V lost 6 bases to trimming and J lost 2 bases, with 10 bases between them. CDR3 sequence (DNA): TGTGCCAGCAGGGGGGACCGCAACTATGGCTACACCTTC. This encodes CASRGDRNYGYTF.

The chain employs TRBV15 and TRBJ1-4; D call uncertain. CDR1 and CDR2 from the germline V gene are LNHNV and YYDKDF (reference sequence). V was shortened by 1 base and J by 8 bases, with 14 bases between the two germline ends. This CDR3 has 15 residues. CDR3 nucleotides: TGTGCCACCAGCAGAGCTCGGGGTCGAGACGAAAAACTGTTTTTT. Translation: CATSRARGRDEKLFF.

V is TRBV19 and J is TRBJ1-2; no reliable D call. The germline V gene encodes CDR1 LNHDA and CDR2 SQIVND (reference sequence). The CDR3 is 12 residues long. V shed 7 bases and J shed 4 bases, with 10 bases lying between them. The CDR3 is CASTVGPYGYTF. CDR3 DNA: TGTGCCAGTACAGTGGGTCCCTATGGCTACACCTTC.

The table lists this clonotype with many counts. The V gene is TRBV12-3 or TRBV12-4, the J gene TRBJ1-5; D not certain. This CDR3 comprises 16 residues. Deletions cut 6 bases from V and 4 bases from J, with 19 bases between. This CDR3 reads CASSPSSPTSNQPQHF. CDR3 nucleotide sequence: TGTGCCAGCAGCCCTAGCTCACCCACATCGAATCAGCCCCAGCATTTT.

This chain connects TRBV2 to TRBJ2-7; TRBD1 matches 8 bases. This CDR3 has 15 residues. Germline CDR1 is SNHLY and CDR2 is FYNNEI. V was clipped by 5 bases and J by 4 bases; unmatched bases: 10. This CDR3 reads CASSKGQALRYEQYF. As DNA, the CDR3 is TGTGCCAGCAGTAAGGGACAGGCCCTCAGGTACGAGCAGTACTTC.

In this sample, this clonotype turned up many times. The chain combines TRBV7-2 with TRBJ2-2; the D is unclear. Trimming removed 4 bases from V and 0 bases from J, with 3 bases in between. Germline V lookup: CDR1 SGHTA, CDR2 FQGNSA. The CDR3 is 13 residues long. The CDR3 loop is CASSYPNTGELFF. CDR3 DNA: TGTGCCAGCAGCTACCCGAACACCGGGGAGCTGTTTTTT.

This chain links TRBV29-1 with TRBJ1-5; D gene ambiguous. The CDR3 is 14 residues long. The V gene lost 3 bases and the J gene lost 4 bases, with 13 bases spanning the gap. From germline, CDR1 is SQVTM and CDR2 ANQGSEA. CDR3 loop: CSVERTGQNQPQHF. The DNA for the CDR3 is TGCAGCGTTGAGAGGACGGGCCAGAATCAGCCCCAGCATTTT.

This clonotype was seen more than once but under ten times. The CDR3, as DNA: TGTGCCAGCAGTCGGGGGACGGAAGAGCCCCAGCATTTT. As protein: CASSRGTEEPQHF. This chain connects TRBV7-9 to TRBJ1-5; a weak D match, TRBD1 (5 bases). The CDR3 sequence is 13 residues long. The germline CDR1 and CDR2 sequences are SEHNR and FQNEAQ (reference sequence). Trimming took 6 bases from V and 8 from J, leaving 14 bases between them.

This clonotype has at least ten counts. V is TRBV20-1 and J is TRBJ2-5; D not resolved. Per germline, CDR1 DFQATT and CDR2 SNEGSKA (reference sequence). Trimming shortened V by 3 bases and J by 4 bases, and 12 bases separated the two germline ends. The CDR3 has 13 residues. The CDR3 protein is CSARPSRGETQYF. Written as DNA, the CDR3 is TGCAGTGCTAGGCCGAGTAGAGGAGAGACCCAGTACTTC.

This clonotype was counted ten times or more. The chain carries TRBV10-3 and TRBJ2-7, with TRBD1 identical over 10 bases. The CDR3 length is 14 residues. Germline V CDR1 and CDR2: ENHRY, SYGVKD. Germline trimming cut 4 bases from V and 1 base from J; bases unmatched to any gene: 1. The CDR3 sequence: CAISGGQGSYEQYF. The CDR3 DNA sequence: TGTGCCATCAGTGGGGGACAGGGGTCCTACGAGCAGTACTTC.

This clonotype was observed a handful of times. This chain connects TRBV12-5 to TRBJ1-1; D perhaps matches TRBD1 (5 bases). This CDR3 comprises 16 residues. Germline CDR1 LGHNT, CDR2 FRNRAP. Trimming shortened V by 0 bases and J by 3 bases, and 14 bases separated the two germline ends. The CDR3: CASGLVAGRRDTEAFF. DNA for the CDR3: TGTGCTAGTGGTTTGGTGGCAGGGCGGAGGGACACTGAAGCTTTCTTT.

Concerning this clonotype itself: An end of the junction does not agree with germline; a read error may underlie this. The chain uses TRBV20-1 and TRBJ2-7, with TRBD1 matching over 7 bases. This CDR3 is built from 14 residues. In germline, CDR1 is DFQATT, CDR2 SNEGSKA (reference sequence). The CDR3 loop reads CSARVGTASCEQYF. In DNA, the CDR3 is TGCAGTGCTAGAGTTGGGACAGCATCCTGCGAGCAGTACTTC.

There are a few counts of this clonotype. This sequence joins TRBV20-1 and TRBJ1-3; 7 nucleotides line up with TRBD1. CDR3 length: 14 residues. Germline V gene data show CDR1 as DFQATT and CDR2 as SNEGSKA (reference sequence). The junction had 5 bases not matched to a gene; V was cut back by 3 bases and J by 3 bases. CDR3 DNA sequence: TGCAGTGCTAGGGGTAGGGGGCTTGGAAACACCATATATTTT. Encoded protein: CSARGRGLGNTIYF.

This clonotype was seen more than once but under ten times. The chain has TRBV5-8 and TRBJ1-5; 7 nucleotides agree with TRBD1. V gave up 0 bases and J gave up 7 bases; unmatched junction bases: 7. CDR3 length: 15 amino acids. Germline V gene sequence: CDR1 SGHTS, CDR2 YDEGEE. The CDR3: CASSLEGGPEQPQHF. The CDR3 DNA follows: TGTGCCAGCAGCTTGGAAGGGGGCCCTGAACAGCCCCAGCATTTT.

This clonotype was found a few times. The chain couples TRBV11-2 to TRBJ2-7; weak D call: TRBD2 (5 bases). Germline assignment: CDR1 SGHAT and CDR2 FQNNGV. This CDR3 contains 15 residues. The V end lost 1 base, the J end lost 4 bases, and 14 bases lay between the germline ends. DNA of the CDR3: TGTGCCAGCAGCTTAGTTGGCGGGCGAGATTACGAGCAGTACTTC. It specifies CASSLVGGRDYEQYF. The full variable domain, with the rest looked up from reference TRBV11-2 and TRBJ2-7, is EAGVAQSPRYKIIEKRQSVAFWCNPISGHATLYWYQQILGQGPKLLIQFQNNGVVDDSQLPKDRFSAERLKGVDSTLKIQPAKLEDSAVYLCASSLVGGRDYEQYFGPGTRLTVT.

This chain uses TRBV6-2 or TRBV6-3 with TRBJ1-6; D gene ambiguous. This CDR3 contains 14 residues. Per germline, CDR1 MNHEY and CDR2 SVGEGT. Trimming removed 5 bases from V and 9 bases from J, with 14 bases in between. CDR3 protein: CASSNQFVGSPLHF. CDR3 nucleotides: TGTGCCAGCAGTAACCAATTTGTCGGTTCACCCCTCCACTTT.

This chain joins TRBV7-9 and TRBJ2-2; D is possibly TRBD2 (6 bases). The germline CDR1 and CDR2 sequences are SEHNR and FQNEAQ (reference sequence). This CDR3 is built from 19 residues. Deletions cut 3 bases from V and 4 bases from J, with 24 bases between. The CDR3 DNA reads TGTGCCAGCAGCTTTGCCGGTCGGGGAGGCCCCCTGGGCACCGGGGAGCTGTTTTTT. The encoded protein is CASSFAGRGGPLGTGELFF.

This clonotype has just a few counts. The CDR3: CASSPTVGYEQYF. The CDR3 region has the DNA TGCGCCAGCAGCCCGACAGTGGGTTACGAGCAGTACTTC. The chain couples TRBV4-1 to TRBJ2-7, with TRBD1 as a possible D gene (5 bases). The germline V gene has CDR1 MGHRA and CDR2 YSYEKL. The V gene lost 4 bases and the J gene lost 4 bases, with 11 bases spanning the gap. The CDR3 is made up of 13 amino acids.

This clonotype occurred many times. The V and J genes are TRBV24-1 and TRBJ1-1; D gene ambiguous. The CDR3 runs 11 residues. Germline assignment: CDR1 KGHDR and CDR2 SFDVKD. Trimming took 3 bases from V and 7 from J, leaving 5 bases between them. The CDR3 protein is CATSDQSEAFF. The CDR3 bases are TGTGCCACCAGTGATCAGAGTGAAGCTTTCTTT.

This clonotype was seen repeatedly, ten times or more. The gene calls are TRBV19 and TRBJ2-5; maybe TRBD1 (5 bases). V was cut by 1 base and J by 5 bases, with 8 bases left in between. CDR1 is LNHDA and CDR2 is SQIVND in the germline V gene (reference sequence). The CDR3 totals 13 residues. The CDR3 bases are TGTGCCAGTAGTATAGTGGGGCGGGAGACCCAGTACTTC. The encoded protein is CASSIVGRETQYF. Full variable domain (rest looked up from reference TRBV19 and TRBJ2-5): DGGITQSPKYLFRKEGQNVTLSCEQNLNHDAMYWYRQDPGQGLRLIYYSQIVNDFQKGDIAEGYSVSREKKESFPLTVTSAQKNPTAFYLCASSIVGRETQYFGPGTRLLVL.